The rows below give T cell receptor beta chains drawn from one sample of a study of CD8 T cells in ankylosing spondylitis. TCRdb itself ran the 5' RACE reads through MiXCR, one entry per CDR3 protein. The sample has about 390,000 distinct CDR3 sequences; approximately 20% are singletons. Material for sequencing was blood, either unsorted or a sorted T cell fraction (not recorded which). These receptors originate from a male donor with ankylosing spondylitis. The CDR3 runs from the conserved cysteine through the conserved F or W. D genes are given only for firm matches. Expanded clones are given a class, and other clones once, few, many or no size at all.

clone_size: few; j_call: TRBJ2-1; cdr3_length: 16; v_call: TRBV24-1; d_call: .; cdr3_aa: CATSDLPTQGSDEQFF; cdr3_nt: TGTGCCACCAGTGATTTGCCGACACAGGGTTCGGATGAGCAGTTCTTC
clone_size: .; j_call: TRBJ1-2; cdr3_length: 14; v_call: TRBV12-3/TRBV12-4; d_call: .; cdr3_aa: CASSLQGQNYGYTF; cdr3_nt: TGTGCCAGCAGTTTACAGGGTCAGAACTATGGCTACACCTTC
clone_size: many; j_call: TRBJ1-1; cdr3_length: 13; v_call: TRBV29-1; d_call: .; cdr3_aa: CSVEPGGYTEAFF; cdr3_nt: TGCAGCGTTGAACCGGGGGGCTACACTGAAGCTTTCTTT
clone_size: .; j_call: TRBJ2-5; cdr3_length: 15; v_call: TRBV7-3; d_call: .; cdr3_aa: CASSFRPGRQETQYF; cdr3_nt: TGTGCCAGCAGCTTTAGACCGGGGCGACAAGAGACCCAGTACTTC
clone_size: many; j_call: TRBJ2-7; cdr3_length: 16; v_call: TRBV4-2; d_call: .; cdr3_aa: CASSQGSLPSGYEQYF; cdr3_nt: TGTGCCAGCAGCCAAGGATCTCTTCCGAGTGGCTACGAGCAGTACTTC
clone_size: many; j_call: TRBJ2-1; cdr3_length: 12; v_call: TRBV29-1; d_call: TRBD2; cdr3_aa: CSGGGLLNEQFF; cdr3_nt: TGCAGCGGGGGGGGACTACTCAATGAGCAGTTCTTC
clone_size: few; j_call: TRBJ2-1; cdr3_length: 15; v_call: TRBV6-2/TRBV6-3; d_call: .; cdr3_aa: CASRKDPSSYNEQFF; cdr3_nt: TGTGCCAGCAGGAAAGACCCAAGCTCCTACAATGAGCAGTTCTTC
clone_size: .; j_call: TRBJ2-5; cdr3_length: 16; v_call: TRBV5-8; d_call: TRBD1; cdr3_aa: CASSLDRGLVQETQYF; cdr3_nt: TGTGCCAGCAGCTTAGACAGGGGCTTGGTTCAAGAGACCCAGTACTTC
clone_size: few; j_call: TRBJ2-1; cdr3_length: 19; v_call: TRBV3-1; d_call: TRBD1; cdr3_aa: CASSLTGQGAFDAYNEQFF; cdr3_nt: TGTGCCAGCAGCCTCACGGGACAGGGGGCTTTCGACGCCTACAATGAGCAGTTCTTC
clone_size: few; j_call: TRBJ2-5; cdr3_length: 13; v_call: TRBV12-3/TRBV12-4; d_call: TRBD2; cdr3_aa: CASSLFPGGTQYF; cdr3_nt: TGTGCCAGCAGTTTATTCCCGGGGGGGACCCAGTACTTC
clone_size: few; j_call: TRBJ2-5; cdr3_length: 15; v_call: TRBV11-2; d_call: .; cdr3_aa: CASSLELRSQETQYF; cdr3_nt: TGTGCCAGCAGCTTAGAACTCAGGAGCCAAGAGACCCAGTACTTC
clone_size: few; j_call: TRBJ1-1; cdr3_length: 13; v_call: TRBV9; d_call: .; cdr3_aa: CASSVAGNTEAFF; cdr3_nt: TGTGCCAGCAGCGTAGCAGGGAACACTGAAGCTTTCTTT
clone_size: .; j_call: TRBJ2-1; cdr3_length: 15; v_call: TRBV4-1; d_call: TRBD2; cdr3_aa: CASRTTSGRANEQFF; cdr3_nt: TGCGCCAGCAGAACCACTAGCGGGAGGGCCAATGAGCAGTTCTTC
clone_size: few; j_call: TRBJ1-3; cdr3_length: 17; v_call: TRBV12-3/TRBV12-4; d_call: .; cdr3_aa: CASSPRGPQSSGNTIYF; cdr3_nt: TGTGCCAGCAGTCCCCGAGGGCCACAGAGCTCTGGAAACACCATATATTTT
clone_size: few; j_call: TRBJ2-1; cdr3_length: 15; v_call: TRBV20-1; d_call: .; cdr3_aa: CSAGAGPYSYNEQFF; cdr3_nt: TGCAGTGCAGGGGCCGGACCCTACTCCTACAATGAGCAGTTCTTC
clone_size: many; j_call: TRBJ2-1; cdr3_length: 16; v_call: TRBV28; d_call: .; cdr3_aa: CASSFRGLSSYNEQFF; cdr3_nt: TGTGCCAGCAGTTTCCGGGGCCTCAGCTCCTACAATGAGCAGTTCTTC
clone_size: few; j_call: TRBJ1-2; cdr3_length: 14; v_call: TRBV5-1; d_call: .; cdr3_aa: CASSLSTDLYGYTF; cdr3_nt: TGCGCCAGCAGCTTATCCACTGACCTCTATGGCTACACCTTC
clone_size: .; j_call: TRBJ1-5; cdr3_length: 15; v_call: TRBV12-3/TRBV12-4; d_call: .; cdr3_aa: CASSHRSGSNQPQHF; cdr3_nt: TGTGCCAGCAGCCACCGGTCGGGCAGCAATCAGCCCCAGCATTTT
clone_size: .; j_call: TRBJ1-5; cdr3_length: 14; v_call: TRBV6-2/TRBV6-3; d_call: .; cdr3_aa: CASSQTNSNQPQHF; cdr3_nt: TGTGCCAGCAGCCAAACAAATTCCAATCAGCCCCAGCATTTT
clone_size: few; j_call: TRBJ2-7; cdr3_length: 15; v_call: TRBV7-3; d_call: .; cdr3_aa: CASSLYGGRSYEQYF; cdr3_nt: TGTGCCAGCAGCTTATATGGGGGGCGGTCCTACGAGCAGTACTTC
clone_size: few; j_call: TRBJ1-2; cdr3_length: 13; v_call: TRBV6-4; d_call: TRBD1; cdr3_aa: CASRGTGTYGYTF; cdr3_nt: TGTGCCAGCAGGGGGACAGGGACCTATGGCTACACCTTC
clone_size: .; j_call: TRBJ1-5; cdr3_length: 14; v_call: TRBV6-1; d_call: .; cdr3_aa: CASRDTQLNQPQHF; cdr3_nt: TGTGCCAGCAGGGACACCCAATTAAATCAGCCCCAGCATTTT
clone_size: few; j_call: TRBJ2-3; cdr3_length: 13; v_call: TRBV29-1; d_call: TRBD1; cdr3_aa: CSATGTSTDTQYF; cdr3_nt: TGCAGCGCGACAGGGACCAGCACAGATACGCAGTATTTT
clone_size: few; j_call: TRBJ2-3; cdr3_length: 16; v_call: TRBV20-1; d_call: TRBD2; cdr3_aa: CSATRVGAGGTDTQYF; cdr3_nt: TGCAGTGCCACCCGGGTTGGAGCGGGAGGGACAGATACGCAGTATTTT
clone_size: many; j_call: TRBJ2-7; cdr3_length: 14; v_call: TRBV5-1; d_call: TRBD1; cdr3_aa: CASSPLTGGDEQYF; cdr3_nt: TGCGCCAGCAGCCCCTTGACAGGGGGCGACGAGCAGTACTTC
clone_size: .; j_call: TRBJ2-5; cdr3_length: 13; v_call: TRBV19; d_call: .; cdr3_aa: CASSIGHEQTQYF; cdr3_nt: TGTGCCAGTAGTATAGGGCACGAACAGACCCAGTACTTC
clone_size: .; j_call: TRBJ2-2; cdr3_length: 17; v_call: TRBV7-3; d_call: TRBD2; cdr3_aa: CASSLLGGNLNTGELFF; cdr3_nt: TGTGCCAGCAGCTTATTGGGGGGGAATTTGAACACCGGGGAGCTGTTTTTT
clone_size: .; j_call: TRBJ2-7; cdr3_length: 15; v_call: TRBV6-2/TRBV6-3; d_call: .; cdr3_aa: CASSRRRTSSYEQYF; cdr3_nt: TGTGCCAGCAGTAGGAGACGGACGAGCTCCTACGAGCAGTACTTC
clone_size: few; j_call: TRBJ2-1; cdr3_length: 16; v_call: TRBV24-1; d_call: TRBD2; cdr3_aa: CATSDLHSGKGLEQFF; cdr3_nt: TGTGCCACCAGTGATTTGCATAGCGGGAAAGGACTTGAGCAGTTCTTC
clone_size: .; j_call: TRBJ2-1; cdr3_length: 14; v_call: TRBV12-3/TRBV12-4; d_call: .; cdr3_aa: CASSVGTIYNEQFF; cdr3_nt: TGTGCCAGCAGTGTCGGGACCATCTACAATGAGCAGTTCTTC
clone_size: many; j_call: TRBJ1-5; cdr3_length: 14; v_call: TRBV12-3/TRBV12-4; d_call: .; cdr3_aa: CASRATGIGQPQHF; cdr3_nt: TGTGCCAGCAGGGCTACGGGGATTGGACAGCCCCAGCATTTT
clone_size: .; j_call: TRBJ2-7; cdr3_length: 15; v_call: TRBV10-3; d_call: TRBD1; cdr3_aa: CAISEPGQGLYEQYF; cdr3_nt: TGTGCCATCAGTGAGCCGGGACAGGGTCTGTACGAGCAGTACTTC
clone_size: .; j_call: TRBJ1-1; cdr3_length: 12; v_call: TRBV14; d_call: .; cdr3_aa: CASSPRQLEAFF; cdr3_nt: TGTGCCAGCAGCCCGCGACAGCTTGAAGCTTTCTTT
clone_size: .; j_call: TRBJ2-7; cdr3_length: 18; v_call: TRBV18; d_call: .; cdr3_aa: CASSPRGAHRGTLYEQYF; cdr3_nt: TGTGCCAGCTCACCGCGCGGGGCACATCGCGGAACCTTATACGAGCAGTACTTC
clone_size: few; j_call: TRBJ2-3; cdr3_length: 14; v_call: TRBV18; d_call: .; cdr3_aa: CASSPDPPGDTQYF; cdr3_nt: TGTGCCAGCTCACCAGATCCCCCAGGAGATACGCAGTATTTT
clone_size: few; j_call: TRBJ2-7; cdr3_length: 16; v_call: TRBV5-1; d_call: .; cdr3_aa: CASSLRSQRGIYEQYF; cdr3_nt: TGCGCCAGCAGCTTACGGAGCCAGAGGGGCATCTACGAGCAGTACTTC
clone_size: few; j_call: TRBJ2-1; cdr3_length: 15; v_call: TRBV7-2; d_call: TRBD2; cdr3_aa: CASRGLAGDVDEQFF; cdr3_nt: TGTGCCAGCAGGGGACTAGCGGGAGACGTCGATGAGCAGTTCTTC
clone_size: few; j_call: TRBJ2-2; cdr3_length: 15; v_call: TRBV4-3; d_call: .; cdr3_aa: CASSPRVRDTGELFF; cdr3_nt: TGCGCCAGCAGCCCCAGGGTACGGGACACCGGGGAGCTGTTTTTT
clone_size: few; j_call: TRBJ2-7; cdr3_length: 13; v_call: TRBV20-1; d_call: .; cdr3_aa: CSASTVEDYEQYF; cdr3_nt: TGCAGTGCTTCGACGGTGGAGGACTACGAGCAGTACTTC
clone_size: .; j_call: TRBJ2-5; cdr3_length: 15; v_call: TRBV15; d_call: TRBD1; cdr3_aa: CATSRLTGGWVTQYF; cdr3_nt: TGTGCCACCAGCAGGTTAACAGGGGGCTGGGTGACCCAGTACTTC
clone_size: .; j_call: TRBJ1-6; cdr3_length: 13; v_call: TRBV10-2; d_call: .; cdr3_aa: CASSGQASSPLHF; cdr3_nt: TGCGCCAGCAGTGGACAAGCAAGTTCACCCCTCCACTTT
clone_size: few; j_call: TRBJ2-1; cdr3_length: 17; v_call: TRBV20-1; d_call: TRBD2; cdr3_aa: CSARDLAGEISYNEQFF; cdr3_nt: TGCAGTGCTAGAGATTTGGCGGGAGAGATCTCCTACAATGAGCAGTTCTTC
clone_size: few; j_call: TRBJ2-2; cdr3_length: 16; v_call: TRBV6-1; d_call: TRBD2; cdr3_aa: CASSDRGLADTGELFF; cdr3_nt: TGTGCCAGCAGTGATAGGGGACTAGCGGACACCGGGGAGCTGTTTTTT
clone_size: few; j_call: TRBJ2-1; cdr3_length: 13; v_call: TRBV2; d_call: .; cdr3_aa: CASIYGSLNEQFF; cdr3_nt: TGTGCCAGCATATACGGGAGTCTCAATGAGCAGTTCTTC
clone_size: few; j_call: TRBJ2-1; cdr3_length: 13; v_call: TRBV29-1; d_call: TRBD1; cdr3_aa: CSVEVGQGVEQFF; cdr3_nt: TGCAGCGTTGAAGTGGGACAGGGGGTCGAGCAGTTCTTC
clone_size: .; j_call: TRBJ2-2; cdr3_length: 15; v_call: TRBV11-3; d_call: .; cdr3_aa: CASSLGGHRGGELFF; cdr3_nt: TGTGCCAGCAGCTTAGGGGGCCACAGAGGCGGGGAGCTGTTTTTT
clone_size: many; j_call: TRBJ1-2; cdr3_length: 13; v_call: TRBV2; d_call: .; cdr3_aa: CASSEGTNYGYTF; cdr3_nt: TGTGCCAGCAGTGAAGGCACCAACTATGGCTACACCTTC
clone_size: .; j_call: TRBJ1-2; cdr3_length: 14; v_call: TRBV12-3/TRBV12-4; d_call: .; cdr3_aa: CASRLSGPLNGYTF; cdr3_nt: TGTGCCAGCAGACTATCGGGACCGCTAAATGGCTACACCTTC